The 24 T cell receptor beta chains below all came from one sample that was sequenced in a study of T cell responses to AZD1222 COVID-19 vaccine. The repertoire was sequenced with immunoSEQ multiplex PCR; TCRdb's copy has only in-frame clones and lacks some. Here the sample spans 120,000 or so clones, around nine tenths being singletons. The starting material was peripheral blood, obtained 28 days after the second AZD1222 dose. Receptors originate from an adult who received the AZD1222 COVID-19 vaccine.

The chain's CDR3 is CASSYGGQGNQPQHF. The CDR3 DNA reads as TGTGCCAGCAGTTACGGGGGGCAGGGAAACCAGCCCCAGCATTTT. The chain is built from TRBV6-5 and TRBJ1-5; possibly TRBD1 for D (6 bases). Germline lookup yields CDR1 MNHEY and CDR2 SVGAGI. V gave up 2 bases and J gave up 7 bases, with 15 bases separating them. This CDR3 region has 15 residues.

This chain uses TRBV6-5 with TRBJ1-1; D remains ambiguous. Germline assignment: CDR1 MNHEY and CDR2 SVGAGI. The CDR3 covers 11 residues. Trimming shortened V by 2 bases and J by 7 bases, and 5 bases separated the two germline ends. The CDR3 nucleotides read TGTGCCAGCAGTTACCGCAATGAAGCTTTCTTT. It encodes CASSYRNEAFF.

The V and J genes are TRBV11-2 and TRBJ1-1, with D unclear. CDR1 SGHAT and CDR2 FQNNGV come from the germline V gene. This CDR3 is 15 amino acids long. V was cut by 5 bases and J by 3 bases, with 16 bases left in between. In DNA form, the CDR3 reads TGTGCCAGCAGCCCGACGGAGGGCTACTACACTGAAGCTTTCTTT. It codes for CASSPTEGYYTEAFF. The whole variable domain, filled in from reference TRBV11-2 and TRBJ1-1, reads EAGVAQSPRYKIIEKRQSVAFWCNPISGHATLYWYQQILGQGPKLLIQFQNNGVVDDSQLPKDRFSAERLKGVDSTLKIQPAKLEDSAVYLCASSPTEGYYTEAFFGQGTRLTVV.

The genes are TRBV7-2 and TRBJ2-3, with 8 bases lining up with TRBD2. The V and J ends lost 1 base and 4 bases, in that order; junction bases with no gene match: 10. The germline V gene encodes CDR1 SGHTA and CDR2 FQGNSA. The CDR3 is 17 residues long. CDR3: CASSLGAAGGLADTQYF. In nucleotides, the CDR3 is TGTGCCAGCAGCTTAGGGGCGGCGGGGGGACTTGCAGATACGCAGTATTTT.

This rearrangement joins TRBV4-1 to TRBJ2-7; 7 bases line up with TRBD1. The CDR3 runs 15 residues. V lost 0 bases and J lost 3; bases outside the gene matches: 5. CDR1 is MGHRA, CDR2 YSYEKL, per germline. CDR3 residues: CASSQDRGYNYEQYF. The DNA of the CDR3 is TGCGCCAGCAGCCAAGACAGGGGGTATAACTACGAGCAGTACTTC.

The chain uses TRBV6-2 or TRBV6-3 and TRBJ2-1, with 7 bases identical to TRBD2. CDR3 length equals 15 residues. Trimming cost V 0 bases and J 3 bases; bases outside gene matches: 2. The germline CDR1 and CDR2 sequences are MNHEY and SVGEGT. The CDR3 sequence: CASSYSRTSYNEQFF. CDR3 in DNA: TGTGCCAGCAGTTACTCGCGGACTAGCTACAATGAGCAGTTCTTC.

The chain has TRBV5-1 and TRBJ2-3; D not certain. The germline V gene has CDR1 SGHRS and CDR2 YFSETQ. The CDR3 contains 14 residues. V dropped 2 bases and J dropped 2 bases, with 9 bases sitting between them. This chain's CDR3 is CASSFGGTTDTQYF. In DNA, the CDR3 is TGCGCCAGCAGCTTCGGCGGAACCACAGATACGCAGTATTTT.

The chain uses TRBV6-2 or TRBV6-3 and TRBJ1-1; D call uncertain. This CDR3 has 12 amino acids. Per the germline V gene, CDR1 is MNHEY and CDR2 is SVGEGT. Trimming shortened V by 2 bases and J by 11 bases, and 12 bases separated the two germline ends. The CDR3 here is CASSYGLDGAFF. CDR3 coding DNA: TGTGCCAGCAGTTACGGACTCGATGGGGCTTTCTTT.

The chain carries TRBV19 and TRBJ1-2; tentative D call: TRBD1 (5 bases). Germline V gives CDR1 LNHDA, CDR2 SQIVND (reference sequence). Between the trimmed V and J ends, which lost 3 bases and 4 bases, there was a span of 12 bases. CDR3 size: 14 residues. The DNA for the CDR3 is TGTGCCAGTAGTATTTTGGGGCCGGCCTATGGCTACACCTTC. It is translated as CASSILGPAYGYTF. The full variable domain, in which reference TRBV19 and TRBJ1-2 provide the parts outside the CDR3, is DGGITQSPKYLFRKEGQNVTLSCEQNLNHDAMYWYRQDPGQGLRLIYYSQIVNDFQKGDIAEGYSVSREKKESFPLTVTSAQKNPTAFYLCASSILGPAYGYTFGSGTRLTVV.

The chain employs TRBV5-6 and TRBJ2-7; D is possibly TRBD1 (6 bases). Germline V gene lookup returns CDR1 SGHDT and CDR2 YYEEEE. The CDR3 is 14 residues long. V lost 4 bases and J 0 bases, leaving 11 bases between the germline ends. CDR3: CASSTGTSSYEQYF. CDR3 nucleotide sequence: TGTGCCAGCAGCACCGGGACAAGCTCCTACGAGCAGTACTTC.

The V and J genes are TRBV5-5 and TRBJ2-5; D tentatively reads TRBD1 or TRBD2 (5 bases each). The V gene lost 5 bases and the J gene lost 3 bases, with 17 bases spanning the gap. The germline CDR1 and CDR2 sequences are SGHKS and YYEKEE (reference sequence). The CDR3 contains 15 residues. This CDR3 reads CASSWVGDGEETQYF. The CDR3 DNA sequence: TGTGCCAGCAGTTGGGTGGGGGATGGTGAAGAGACCCAGTACTTC.

This chain connects TRBV7-2 to TRBJ2-5; D is unresolved. Germline V gene sequence: CDR1 SGHTA, CDR2 FQGNSA. CDR3 length: 14 residues. The V end was cut by 6 bases, the J end by 0 bases, with 11 bases between. The CDR3: CASRSSRNQETQYF. The CDR3 DNA is TGTGCCAGCAGGTCGTCCCGGAACCAAGAGACCCAGTACTTC.

Here the CDR3 DNA reads TGTGCCAGCGGTAGCTCTGGAAACACCATATATTTT. It yields the protein CASGSSGNTIYF. The chain has TRBV3-1 (or the pseudogene TRBV3-2) and TRBJ1-3, with no clear D. The CDR3 contains 12 residues. In germline, CDR1 is LGHDT, CDR2 YNNKEL (reference sequence). V lost 8 bases and J lost 0, with 5 bases in between.

The chain combines TRBV20-1 with TRBJ1-1; possible D gene TRBD1, 5 bases. V was shortened by 3 bases and J by 1 base, with 12 bases between the two germline ends. Looked up from germline, CDR1 is DFQATT and CDR2 is SNEGSKA (reference sequence). The CDR3 extends over 14 amino acids. CDR3 residues: CSASLLTANTEAFF. CDR3 nucleotide sequence: TGCAGTGCTAGTCTGCTGACAGCGAACACTGAAGCTTTCTTT.

The rearrangement links TRBV2 to TRBJ1-2; TRBD1 matches at 7 bases. Germline V CDR1 and CDR2: SNHLY, FYNNEI. Trimming cost V 6 bases and J 3 bases; bases outside gene matches: 4. The length of the CDR3 is 13 residues. As DNA, the CDR3 is TGTGCCAGCAGCCAGCAGGGGGACTATGGCTACACCTTC. This gives the protein CASSQQGDYGYTF.

The V gene is TRBV3-1 (or the pseudogene TRBV3-2), the J gene TRBJ2-2, with 11 bases identical to TRBD2. The CDR3 is 17 amino acids. Germline V CDR1 and CDR2: LGHDT, YNNKEL (reference sequence). The ends lost 1 base at V and 6 bases at J; junction bases unmatched: 7. In DNA, the CDR3 is TGTGCCAGCAGCCAAGGGACCGGGACTAGCGGCGCCGGGGAGCTGTTTTTT. Its translation is CASSQGTGTSGAGELFF.

This clone was seen more than once but under ten times. V and J are TRBV4-3 and TRBJ2-3; D unclear. V was shortened by 0 bases and J by 5 bases, with 15 bases between the two germline ends. The germline CDR1 and CDR2 sequences are LGHNA and YSLEER. The CDR3 is made up of 16 amino acids. The CDR3 sequence is CASSQEGARSGDTQYF. CDR3 sequence (DNA): TGCGCCAGCAGCCAAGAGGGCGCCCGTTCTGGAGATACGCAGTATTTT.

This chain joins TRBV5-1 and TRBJ1-1; 7 bases match TRBD1. The CDR3 is made up of 16 amino acids. Germline lookup yields CDR1 SGHRS and CDR2 YFSETQ. J lost 1 base, V lost 4 bases, and 10 bases had no gene match. CDR3 residues: CASSISTGSANTEAFF. DNA of the CDR3: TGCGCCAGCAGCATATCGACAGGGTCGGCGAACACTGAAGCTTTCTTT.

The rearrangement uses TRBV5-1 and TRBJ2-5, with 9 bases matching TRBD2. Germline-derived CDR1 and CDR2 are SGHRS and YFSETQ. With 2 bases clipped from V and 5 bases from J, the junction kept 4 bases outside the gene matches. The CDR3 totals 14 residues. In DNA, the CDR3 is TGCGCCAGCAGCTTCGCGGGGGGGCTTGAGACCCAGTACTTC. It is translated as CASSFAGGLETQYF. Looking up the rest from reference TRBV5-1 and TRBJ2-5 gives the full variable domain: KAGVTQTPRYLIKTRGQQVTLSCSPISGHRSVSWYQQTPGQGLQFLFEYFSETQRNKGNFPGRFSGRQFSNSRSEMNVSTLELGDSALYLCASSFAGGLETQYFGPGTRLLVL.

This rearrangement joins TRBV11-3 to TRBJ2-3; 11 positions agree with TRBD2. V was pared by 5 bases and J by 6 bases, with 7 bases of the junction left unmatched. The CDR3 has 15 residues. Germline lookup yields CDR1 SGHNT and CDR2 YENEEA. As DNA, the CDR3 is TGTGCCAGCAGCCTAGGGACTAGCGGAGTGGATACGCAGTATTTT. Amino acid sequence: CASSLGTSGVDTQYF.

Concerning this clone itself: Other DNA sequences from this sample encode an identical CDR3 as well. CDR3 region: CASSLQGSGNTIYF. DNA for the CDR3: TGCGCCAGCAGCCTACAGGGATCTGGAAACACCATATATTTT. The chain is built from TRBV5-1 and TRBJ1-3; possibly TRBD1 for D (6 bases). The germline gives CDR1 SGHRS, CDR2 YFSETQ. The CDR3 contains 14 residues. Trimming took 4 bases from V and 1 from J, leaving 9 bases between them.

The chain links TRBV29-1 to TRBJ2-2; D is unclear. V lost 7 bases to trimming and J lost 4 bases, with 16 bases between them. This CDR3 region has 14 residues. Germline V CDR1 and CDR2: SQVTM, ANQGSEA. The CDR3 DNA follows: TGCAGCGCTTCTGTACGGTCGTCCACCGGGGAGCTGTTTTTT. The encoded protein is CSASVRSSTGELFF.

V is TRBV19 and J is TRBJ1-5; no definite D call. The CDR3 length is 15 residues. V lost 2 bases, J lost 3 bases, and 11 bases lay in between. Germline V CDR1 and CDR2: LNHDA, SQIVND (reference sequence). As DNA, the CDR3 is TGTGCCAGTAGTATATCAGCGATCGACAATCAGCCCCAGCATTTT. It encodes CASSISAIDNQPQHF.

This chain joins TRBV5-1 and TRBJ2-2; D unresolved. Per the germline V gene, CDR1 is SGHRS and CDR2 is YFSETQ. V lost 4 bases and J lost 6, with 7 bases in between. This CDR3 region has 12 residues. The CDR3 loop reads CASSRLAGELFF. CDR3 in DNA: TGCGCCAGCAGCCGCTTGGCCGGGGAGCTGTTTTTT.